These 23 T cell receptor beta chains were all obtained from the same sample, sequenced in a study of early stage breast cancer tumors. TCRdb's copy holds only in-frame clones and misses some; the assay was immunoSEQ multiplex PCR. The sample lists fewer than 80,000 clones; around 80% were seen once. Material for sequencing was blood. These receptors were obtained from a person aged 35-49 years with breast cancer.

CDR3 amino acids: CASSLQGNEQYF. CDR3 DNA: TGTGCCAGCAGTCTACAGGGGAACGAGCAGTACTTC. V usage is TRBV28 and J usage is TRBJ2-7; 7 positions agree with TRBD1. V shed 5 bases and J 5 bases; nucleotides not matched to a gene: 3. Germline V gene data show CDR1 as MDHEN and CDR2 as SYDVKM. This CDR3 is 12 amino acids long.

A few counts support this clone. This chain connects TRBV2 to TRBJ1-5; D call uncertain. Between the trimmed V and J ends, which lost 2 bases and 6 bases, there was a span of 11 bases. CDR1 is SNHLY and CDR2 is FYNNEI in the germline V gene. The CDR3 covers 14 residues. The CDR3 here is CASSEISGGQPQHF. CDR3 in DNA: TGTGCCAGCAGTGAAATCTCAGGTGGTCAGCCCCAGCATTTT.

This clone was seen once. CDR3 in amino acids: CASSEQGAVGYNEQFF. In nucleotides, the CDR3 is TGTGCCAGCAGTGAACAGGGGGCGGTGGGCTACAATGAGCAGTTCTTC. The chain uses TRBV6-1 and TRBJ2-1; TRBD1 agrees at 8 bases. Germline V CDR1 and CDR2: MNHNS, SASEGT. Losses at the gene ends were 2 bases for V and 3 bases for J; bases not matched to a gene: 6. CDR3 length equals 16 residues.

This clone appeared a few times. The chain uses TRBV2 and TRBJ2-7; no clear D. The germline CDR1 and CDR2 sequences are SNHLY and FYNNEI. The CDR3 has 11 residues. V was shortened by 5 bases and J by 5 bases, with 7 bases between the two germline ends. CDR3 DNA: TGTGCCAGCAGTCTGAAGGACGAGCAGTACTTC. This codes for CASSLKDEQYF.

The V gene is TRBV9, the J gene TRBJ1-2, with TRBD1 matching 7 bases. Trimming at V came to 6 bases and at J to 8 bases, leaving 13 bases not matched to a gene. The CDR3 contains 14 residues. The germline V gene has CDR1 SGDLS and CDR2 YYNGEE. As DNA, the CDR3 is TGTGCCAGCACATATAACACAGGGGTAGGCGGCTACACCTTC. This sequence encodes CASTYNTGVGGYTF.

CDR3 DNA: TGCGCCAGCAGCCAAGATACCAGACTAGCGGGAAGAAATGAGCAGTTCTTC. Residues: CASSQDTRLAGRNEQFF. The chain recombines TRBV4-1 with TRBJ2-1; 11 nucleotides match TRBD2. Germline CDR1 is MGHRA and CDR2 is YSYEKL. With V trimmed by 0 bases and J by 7 bases, 8 bases remained unmatched. CDR3 length: 17 amino acids.

V gene TRBV4-1 combines with J gene TRBJ1-5; D is unclear. CDR3 size: 14 residues. The germline V and J ends were trimmed by 4 bases and 6 bases, with 13 bases remaining between them. Germline V gives CDR1 MGHRA, CDR2 YSYEKL. In DNA, the CDR3 is TGCGCCAGCAGCCCGGGGTTAGGTTTTCAGCCCCAGCATTTT. Amino acid sequence: CASSPGLGFQPQHF.

This chain uses TRBV7-9 with TRBJ1-1, with TRBD1 matching over 9 bases. With V trimmed by 5 bases and J by 3 bases, 4 bases remained unmatched. The CDR3 sequence is 14 residues long. Germline V gives CDR1 SEHNR, CDR2 FQNEAQ (reference sequence). The CDR3 sequence is CASSGTGLYTEAFF. The CDR3 nucleotides are TGTGCCAGCAGCGGGACAGGGCTGTACACTGAAGCTTTCTTT.

V is TRBV9 and J is TRBJ2-3; D gene unclear. There are 12 residues in the CDR3. Trimming took 5 bases from V and 9 from J, leaving 13 bases between them. Per the germline V gene, CDR1 is SGDLS and CDR2 is YYNGEE. The CDR3 nucleotides read TGTGCCAGCAGGGGCCTTGAGGACACGCAGTATTTT. Protein product: CASRGLEDTQYF.

This clone is a singleton in its sample. J is TRBJ2-3 and V is TRBV5-4; D remains ambiguous. This CDR3 has 16 amino acids. Trimming pared 0 bases from V and 0 bases from J, leaving 11 bases between. Germline lookup yields CDR1 SGHNT and CDR2 YYREEE (reference sequence). The CDR3 protein is CASSLGLHTSTDTQYF. The DNA for the CDR3 is TGTGCCAGCAGCTTGGGTCTCCATACTAGCACAGATACGCAGTATTTT.

The rearrangement links TRBV27 to TRBJ1-1, with a tentative D call TRBD1 (5 bases). Trimming took off 6 bases at V and 4 bases at J, with 9 bases between the two ends. The CDR3 covers 12 residues. CDR1 and CDR2 from the germline V gene are MNHEY and SMNVEV (reference sequence). The CDR3 protein is CASRGGATEAFF. CDR3 DNA: TGTGCCAGCAGGGGGGGAGCCACTGAAGCTTTCTTT.

J is TRBJ2-5 and V is TRBV18; tentatively, D is TRBD1 (6 bases). The germline CDR1 and CDR2 sequences are KGHSH and LQKENI. V was shortened by 3 bases and J by 3 bases, with 8 bases between the two germline ends. The CDR3 sequence is 13 residues long. CDR3 bases: TGTGCCAGCTCACCGGGGACAAAAGAGACCCAGTACTTC. It yields the protein CASSPGTKETQYF.

This clone was picked up one time. The V and J genes are TRBV28 and TRBJ2-1, with D perhaps TRBD2 (6 bases). The CDR3 length is 16 residues. V was trimmed by 5 bases and J by 9 bases, leaving 23 bases between them. Germline values: CDR1 MDHEN, CDR2 SYDVKM. CDR3 amino acids: CASSRLYIQGGGEQFF. The CDR3 DNA follows: TGTGCCAGCAGTCGCTTGTACATTCAGGGAGGAGGTGAGCAGTTCTTC.

This clone was counted a few times. The rearrangement joins TRBV7-3 to TRBJ1-2; TRBD1 agrees at 9 bases. With V trimmed by 5 bases and J by 10 bases, 11 bases remained unmatched. The CDR3 is 14 amino acids. Germline values: CDR1 SGHTA, CDR2 FQGTGA. The CDR3 protein is CASSASGTGIDYTF. Written as DNA, the CDR3 is TGTGCCAGCAGCGCCTCCGGGACAGGGATAGACTACACCTTC.

The J gene is TRBJ1-1, the V gene TRBV9; no firm D call. The V gene's germline CDR1 is SGDLS and CDR2 YYNGEE. This CDR3 has 14 residues. V shed 0 bases and J shed 1 base, with 7 bases lying between them. As DNA, the CDR3 is TGTGCCAGCAGCGTAGATCTAAGGAACACTGAAGCTTTCTTT. As protein: CASSVDLRNTEAFF. The variable domain in full, with the rest retrieved from reference TRBV9 and TRBJ1-1, is DSGVTQTPKHLITATGQRVTLRCSPRSGDLSVYWYQQSLDQGLQFLIQYYNGEERAKGNILERFSAQQFPDLHSELNLSSLELGDSALYFCASSVDLRNTEAFFGQGTRLTVV.

The V and J genes are TRBV5-1 and TRBJ1-3; maybe TRBD1 (5 bases). The V end was cut by 4 bases, the J end by 6 bases, with 17 bases between. Germline V gene sequence: CDR1 SGHRS, CDR2 YFSETQ. This CDR3 is 15 amino acids long. CDR3 sequence: CASSLGPGASNTIYF. The CDR3 region has the DNA TGCGCCAGCAGCCTGGGACCCGGGGCTTCAAACACCATATATTTT. Drawing the rest from reference TRBV5-1 and TRBJ1-3, the complete variable domain is KAGVTQTPRYLIKTRGQQVTLSCSPISGHRSVSWYQQTPGQGLQFLFEYFSETQRNKGNFPGRFSGRQFSNSRSEMNVSTLELGDSALYLCASSLGPGASNTIYFGEGSWLTVV.

The gene calls are TRBV6-5 and TRBJ2-7, with 11 bases matching TRBD2. CDR1 MNHEY and CDR2 SVGAGI come from the germline V gene. The CDR3 is made up of 14 amino acids. V dropped 6 bases and J dropped 6; count of bases not matched to a gene: 7. CDR3 residues: CASRRTSGSPEQYF. The CDR3 DNA follows: TGTGCCAGCAGGCGTACTAGCGGGAGTCCCGAGCAGTACTTC.

This clone occurred once. This chain uses TRBV28 with TRBJ1-1, with 8 bases aligning to TRBD1. The germline V gene has CDR1 MDHEN and CDR2 SYDVKM. The V and J ends lost 3 bases and 5 bases, in that order; junction bases with no gene match: 8. The CDR3 consists of 15 residues. CDR3 DNA sequence: TGTGCCAGCAGTTTGGTATCAGGGGGCCGGACTGAAGCTTTCTTT. Protein: CASSLVSGGRTEAFF.

In its sample, this clone was seen a few times. The V call is TRBV5-6, the J call TRBJ2-7; 9 bases agree with TRBD1. The CDR3 spans 15 residues. The V gene end was trimmed by 1 base and the J gene end by 3 bases; junction bases not matched to a gene: 5. Germline assignment: CDR1 SGHDT and CDR2 YYEEEE. CDR3 sequence (DNA): TGTGCCAGCAGCTTGTGGGACAGGGATAGCTACGAGCAGTACTTC. Translating gives CASSLWDRDSYEQYF.

The V call is TRBV4-1, the J call TRBJ2-5; D remains ambiguous. The V end was cut by 1 base, the J end by 1 base, with 7 bases between. Germline V gene lookup returns CDR1 MGHRA and CDR2 YSYEKL. This CDR3 contains 14 residues. The CDR3 DNA is TGCGCCAGCAGCCAAGTCGTCTCCCAAGAGACCCAGTACTTC. Translated, it gives CASSQVVSQETQYF.

This sequence joins TRBV7-8 and TRBJ2-5; 7 bases align to TRBD2. There are 15 residues in the CDR3. The V gene's germline CDR1 is SGHVS and CDR2 FQNEAQ. V trimming: 1 base; J trimming: 5 bases; junction bases outside the gene matches: 7. CDR3 amino acids: CASSLGGRDWETQYF. The CDR3 DNA sequence: TGTGCCAGCAGCTTAGGGGGGAGGGATTGGGAGACCCAGTACTTC.

The CDR3 here is CASSFGRVRSGTHNQPQHF. In DNA, the CDR3 is TGTGCCAGCAGCTTCGGTAGAGTGAGGTCCGGGACACATAATCAGCCCCAGCATTTT. This sequence joins TRBV5-8 and TRBJ1-5, with D possibly matching TRBD1 (6 bases). Germline CDR1 reads SGHTS; CDR2 reads YDEGEE. CDR3 length equals 19 residues. V lost 2 bases, J lost 4 bases, and 25 bases lay in between.

This chain connects TRBV28 to TRBJ2-1, with D uncertain. Germline V gene data show CDR1 as MDHEN and CDR2 as SYDVKM. The CDR3 has 16 residues. Between the trimmed V and J ends, which lost 5 bases and 0 bases, there was a span of 14 bases. This CDR3 reads CASSPLGPNSYNEQFF. CDR3 bases: TGTGCCAGCAGTCCCCTCGGTCCGAACTCCTACAATGAGCAGTTCTTC.